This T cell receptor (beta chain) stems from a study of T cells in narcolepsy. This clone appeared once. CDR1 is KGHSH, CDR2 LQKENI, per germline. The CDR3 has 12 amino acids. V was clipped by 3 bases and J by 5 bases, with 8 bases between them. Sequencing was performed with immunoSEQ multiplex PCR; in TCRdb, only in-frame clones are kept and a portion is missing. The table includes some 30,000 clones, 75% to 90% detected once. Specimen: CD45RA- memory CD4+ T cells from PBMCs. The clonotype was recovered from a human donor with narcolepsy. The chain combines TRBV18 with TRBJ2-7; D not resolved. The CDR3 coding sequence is TGTGCCAGCTCACCCGCTACCAACGAGCAGTACTTC. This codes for CASSPATNEQYF.